These T cell receptor beta chains were read from a single sample in a study of T cell repertoires in cytomegalovirus infection. These receptors lack a known antigen. Via MiXCR, TCRdb re-called the reads, giving one row per CDR3 protein. This table holds about 360,000 distinct CDR3 sequences, approximately 30% found once. The sequencing here drew on cultured PBMCs, taken from culture after CMV antigen stimulation. These receptors were collected from a human donor in good health (CMV status not recorded). Some clones in this sample may be carry-over from other donors' samples. CDR3s include the opening cysteine and the closing phenylalanine or tryptophan. A D gene is named only where the DNA matches it firmly.

>-|11|TRBV20-1
CSAREATGYTF
>-|15|TRBV12-3/TRBV12-4
CASSSAWGFNSPLHF
>-|14|TRBV5-6
CASSTRVSTYEQYF
>-|14|TRBV4-1
CASSQTPPADTQYF
>-|14|TRBV5-4
CASSRTLSGDTQYF
>TRBD1|14|TRBV27
CASSRDRTPETQHF
>-|13|TRBV7-3
CASSSRDGYEQYF
>TRBD2|19|TRBV7-2
CASSFMRTSGSIPGRTQYF
>TRBD2|15|TRBV23-1
CASSHSAGTSGRGFF
>-|15|TRBV30
CAWSVEQLSNQPQHF
>TRBD1|19|TRBV6-1
CASSELYGRDRAKNTEAFF
>-|15|TRBV6-6
CASSYSPRVGNEQFF
>-|13|TRBV6-5
CARKFGLVNEQYF
>TRBD2|17|TRBV20-1
CSATNLRVASGGHEQYF
>TRBD2|15|TRBV19
CASSIGLAVYNEQFF